The present T cell receptor (beta chain) was sequenced within a study of T-cell memory formation after mild COVID-19. One entry per CDR3 protein, called by TCRdb with MiXCR from the 5' RACE reads. The data show approximately 190,000 distinct CDR3 sequences, about a sixth seen once. CDR3 size: 14 residues. The chain couples TRBV21-1 to TRBJ2-1. TRBV21-1 is annotated as a pseudogene. The origin of this receptor is an adult woman who had mild COVID-19 (a few samples of this study predate the infection). Cell type and time point are not known. The material sequenced was PBMCs or a T cell subset sorted from them (not recorded which). CDR3 protein: CASSWRGSYNEQFF. The CDR3 DNA reads TGTGCCAGCAGCTGGAGGGGATCCTACAATGAGCAGTTCTTC.